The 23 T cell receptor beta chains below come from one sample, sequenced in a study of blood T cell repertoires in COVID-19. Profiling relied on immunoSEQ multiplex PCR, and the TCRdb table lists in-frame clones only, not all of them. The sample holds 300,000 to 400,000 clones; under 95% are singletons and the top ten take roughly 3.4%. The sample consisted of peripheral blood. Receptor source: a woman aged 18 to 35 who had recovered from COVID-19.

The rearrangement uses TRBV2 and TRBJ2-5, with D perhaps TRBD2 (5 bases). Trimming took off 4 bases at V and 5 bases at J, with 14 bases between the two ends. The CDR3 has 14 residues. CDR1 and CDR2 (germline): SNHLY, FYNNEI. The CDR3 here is CASSVEGRGETQYF. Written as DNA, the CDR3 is TGTGCCAGCAGTGTCGAAGGCAGAGGGGAGACCCAGTACTTC.

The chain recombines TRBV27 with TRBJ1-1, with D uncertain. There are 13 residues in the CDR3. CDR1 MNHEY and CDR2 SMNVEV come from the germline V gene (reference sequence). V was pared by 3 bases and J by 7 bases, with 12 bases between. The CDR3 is CASSFTTMSEAFF. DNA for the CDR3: TGTGCCAGCAGTTTTACTACCATGAGTGAAGCTTTCTTT.

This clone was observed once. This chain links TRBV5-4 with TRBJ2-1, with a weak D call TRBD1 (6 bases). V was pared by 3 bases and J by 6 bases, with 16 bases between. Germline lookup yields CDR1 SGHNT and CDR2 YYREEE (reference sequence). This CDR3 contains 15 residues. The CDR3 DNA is TGTGCCAGCAGCTACGCAGGGGAGCCCGGCAATGAGCAGTTCTTC. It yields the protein CASSYAGEPGNEQFF.

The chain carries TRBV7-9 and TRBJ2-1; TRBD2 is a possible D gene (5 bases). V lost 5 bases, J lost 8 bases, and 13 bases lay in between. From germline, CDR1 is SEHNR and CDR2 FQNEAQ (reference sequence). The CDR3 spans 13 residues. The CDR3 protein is CASSKRTGYEQFF. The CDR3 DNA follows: TGTGCCAGCAGCAAAAGGACGGGGTATGAGCAGTTCTTC.

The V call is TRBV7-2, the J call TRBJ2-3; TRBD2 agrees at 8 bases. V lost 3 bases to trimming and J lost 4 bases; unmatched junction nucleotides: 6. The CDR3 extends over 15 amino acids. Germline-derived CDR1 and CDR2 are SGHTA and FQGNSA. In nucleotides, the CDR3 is TGTGCCAGCAGCTTTAGCGGGGAGGGATCAGATACGCAGTATTTT. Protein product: CASSFSGEGSDTQYF.

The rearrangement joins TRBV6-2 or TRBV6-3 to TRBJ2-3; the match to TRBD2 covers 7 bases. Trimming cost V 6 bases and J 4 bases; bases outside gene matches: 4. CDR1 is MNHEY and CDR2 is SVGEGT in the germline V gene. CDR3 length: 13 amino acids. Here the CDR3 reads CASSRDYSDTQYF. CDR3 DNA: TGTGCCAGCAGCAGGGACTATTCAGATACGCAGTATTTT.

The CDR3 DNA follows: TGTGCCAGCAGTTACTCGGGCCGGGGCCAAGAGACCCAGTACTTC. Amino acids: CASSYSGRGQETQYF. The chain has TRBV6-5 and TRBJ2-5; weak D call: TRBD2 (5 bases). The CDR3 is made up of 15 amino acids. The ends were cut back, 0 bases at V and 1 base at J, with 9 bases in the middle. Germline CDR1 reads MNHEY; CDR2 reads SVGAGI.

The CDR3 coding sequence is TGCGCCAGCAGCCAAGAGGCGCGGGGGTACAATGAGCAGTTCTTC. Protein product: CASSQEARGYNEQFF. The chain is built from TRBV4-3 and TRBJ2-1, with 7 bases matching TRBD2. With V trimmed by 0 bases and J by 4 bases, 3 bases remained unmatched. The CDR3 runs to 15 residues. Germline values: CDR1 LGHNA, CDR2 YSLEER.

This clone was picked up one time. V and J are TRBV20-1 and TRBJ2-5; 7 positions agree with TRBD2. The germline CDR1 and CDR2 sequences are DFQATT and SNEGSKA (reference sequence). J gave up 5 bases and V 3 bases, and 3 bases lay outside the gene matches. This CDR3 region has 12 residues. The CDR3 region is CSASFSGETQYF. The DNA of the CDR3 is TGCAGTGCTAGTTTTAGCGGGGAGACCCAGTACTTC.

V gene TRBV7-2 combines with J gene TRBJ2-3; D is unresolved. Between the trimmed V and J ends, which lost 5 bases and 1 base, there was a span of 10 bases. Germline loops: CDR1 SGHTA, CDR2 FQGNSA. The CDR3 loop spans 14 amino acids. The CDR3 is CASSPLRRTDTQYF. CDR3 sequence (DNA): TGTGCCAGCAGCCCGCTCAGGCGCACAGATACGCAGTATTTT.

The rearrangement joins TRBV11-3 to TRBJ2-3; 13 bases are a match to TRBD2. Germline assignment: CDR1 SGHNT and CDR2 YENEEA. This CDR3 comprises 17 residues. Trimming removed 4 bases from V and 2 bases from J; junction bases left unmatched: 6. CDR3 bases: TGTGCCAGCAGCTCCTTGGGACTAGCGGGGCTCACAGATACGCAGTATTTT. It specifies CASSSLGLAGLTDTQYF.

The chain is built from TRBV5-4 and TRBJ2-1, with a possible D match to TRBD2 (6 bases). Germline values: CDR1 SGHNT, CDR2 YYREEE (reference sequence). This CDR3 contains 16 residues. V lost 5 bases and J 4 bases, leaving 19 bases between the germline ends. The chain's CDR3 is CASSPLGGAQYNEQFF. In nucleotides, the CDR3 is TGTGCCAGCAGTCCCCTCGGGGGAGCCCAGTACAATGAGCAGTTCTTC.

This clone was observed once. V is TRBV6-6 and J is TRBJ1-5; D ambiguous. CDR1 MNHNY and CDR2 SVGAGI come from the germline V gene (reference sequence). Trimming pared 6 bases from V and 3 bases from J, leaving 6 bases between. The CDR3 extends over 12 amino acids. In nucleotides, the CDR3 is TGTGCCAGCAGCCGGGACAATCAGCCCCAGCATTTT. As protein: CASSRDNQPQHF.

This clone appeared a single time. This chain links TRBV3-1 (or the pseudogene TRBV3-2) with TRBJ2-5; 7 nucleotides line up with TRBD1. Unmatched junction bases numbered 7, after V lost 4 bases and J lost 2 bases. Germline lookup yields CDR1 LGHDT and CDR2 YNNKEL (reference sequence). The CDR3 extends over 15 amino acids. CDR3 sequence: CASSLRTGTQETQYF. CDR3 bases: TGTGCCAGCAGCCTTCGGACAGGAACACAAGAGACCCAGTACTTC.

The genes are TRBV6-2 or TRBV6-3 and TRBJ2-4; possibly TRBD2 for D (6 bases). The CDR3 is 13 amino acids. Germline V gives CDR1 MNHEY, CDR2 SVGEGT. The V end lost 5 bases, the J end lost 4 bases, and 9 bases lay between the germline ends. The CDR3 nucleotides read TGTGCCAGCAGTCCGGGGGAGAAAAACATTCAGTACTTC. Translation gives CASSPGEKNIQYF.

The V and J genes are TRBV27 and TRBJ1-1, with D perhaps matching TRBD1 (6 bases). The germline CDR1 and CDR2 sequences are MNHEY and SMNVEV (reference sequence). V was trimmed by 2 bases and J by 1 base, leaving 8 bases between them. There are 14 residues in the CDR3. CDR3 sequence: CASSLTGRNTEAFF. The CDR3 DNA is TGTGCCAGCAGTTTAACAGGGAGGAACACTGAAGCTTTCTTT.

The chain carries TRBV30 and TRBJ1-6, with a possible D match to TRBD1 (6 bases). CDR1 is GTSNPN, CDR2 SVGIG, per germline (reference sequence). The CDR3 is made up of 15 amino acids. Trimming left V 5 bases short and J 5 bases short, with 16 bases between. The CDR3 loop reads CAWGEQGSDNSPLHF. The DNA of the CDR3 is TGTGCCTGGGGAGAACAGGGCTCAGATAATTCACCCCTCCACTTT.

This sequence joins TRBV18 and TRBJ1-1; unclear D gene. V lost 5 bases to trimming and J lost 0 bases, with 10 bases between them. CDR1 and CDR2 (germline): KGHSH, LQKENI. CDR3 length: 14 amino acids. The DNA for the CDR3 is TGTGCCAGCTCATCGGAGATCATGAACACTGAAGCTTTCTTT. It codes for CASSSEIMNTEAFF.

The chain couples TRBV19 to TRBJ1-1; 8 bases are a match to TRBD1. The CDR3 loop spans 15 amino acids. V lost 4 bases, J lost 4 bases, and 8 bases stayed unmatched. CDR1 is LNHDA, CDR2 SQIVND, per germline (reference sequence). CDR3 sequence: CASSKGQGAFTEAFF. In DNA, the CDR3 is TGTGCCAGTAGTAAGGGGCAGGGGGCCTTCACTGAAGCTTTCTTT.

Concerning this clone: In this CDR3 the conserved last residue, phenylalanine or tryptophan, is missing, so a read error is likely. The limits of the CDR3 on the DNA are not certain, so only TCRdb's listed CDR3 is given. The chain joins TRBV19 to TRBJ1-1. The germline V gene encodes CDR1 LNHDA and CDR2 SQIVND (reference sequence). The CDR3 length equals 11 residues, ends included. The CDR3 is CASSMNRNSAL.

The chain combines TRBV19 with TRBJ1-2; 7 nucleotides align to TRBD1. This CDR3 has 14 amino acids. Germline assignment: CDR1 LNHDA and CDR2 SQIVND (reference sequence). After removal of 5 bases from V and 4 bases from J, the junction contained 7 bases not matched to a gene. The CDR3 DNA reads TGTGCCAGTAGTGTCAGACAGGGAAGCTATGGCTACACCTTC. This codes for CASSVRQGSYGYTF. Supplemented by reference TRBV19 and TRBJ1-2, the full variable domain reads DGGITQSPKYLFRKEGQNVTLSCEQNLNHDAMYWYRQDPGQGLRLIYYSQIVNDFQKGDIAEGYSVSREKKESFPLTVTSAQKNPTAFYLCASSVRQGSYGYTFGSGTRLTVV.

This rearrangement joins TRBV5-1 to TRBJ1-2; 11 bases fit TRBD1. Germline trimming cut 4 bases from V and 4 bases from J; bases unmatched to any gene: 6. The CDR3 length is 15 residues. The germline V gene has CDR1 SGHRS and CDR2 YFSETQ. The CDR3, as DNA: TGCGCCAGCAGCCCCGGGACAGGGGGACCCTATGGCTACACCTTC. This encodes CASSPGTGGPYGYTF.

In DNA form, the CDR3 reads TGTGCCACCAGTGACGGTCGACAGGGACACACTGAAGCTTTCTTT. This encodes CATSDGRQGHTEAFF. The rearrangement uses TRBV24-1 and TRBJ1-1; 7 bases are shared with TRBD1. Germline CDR1 is KGHDR and CDR2 is SFDVKD. Germline trimming cut 4 bases from V and 3 bases from J; bases unmatched to any gene: 7. This CDR3 comprises 15 residues.